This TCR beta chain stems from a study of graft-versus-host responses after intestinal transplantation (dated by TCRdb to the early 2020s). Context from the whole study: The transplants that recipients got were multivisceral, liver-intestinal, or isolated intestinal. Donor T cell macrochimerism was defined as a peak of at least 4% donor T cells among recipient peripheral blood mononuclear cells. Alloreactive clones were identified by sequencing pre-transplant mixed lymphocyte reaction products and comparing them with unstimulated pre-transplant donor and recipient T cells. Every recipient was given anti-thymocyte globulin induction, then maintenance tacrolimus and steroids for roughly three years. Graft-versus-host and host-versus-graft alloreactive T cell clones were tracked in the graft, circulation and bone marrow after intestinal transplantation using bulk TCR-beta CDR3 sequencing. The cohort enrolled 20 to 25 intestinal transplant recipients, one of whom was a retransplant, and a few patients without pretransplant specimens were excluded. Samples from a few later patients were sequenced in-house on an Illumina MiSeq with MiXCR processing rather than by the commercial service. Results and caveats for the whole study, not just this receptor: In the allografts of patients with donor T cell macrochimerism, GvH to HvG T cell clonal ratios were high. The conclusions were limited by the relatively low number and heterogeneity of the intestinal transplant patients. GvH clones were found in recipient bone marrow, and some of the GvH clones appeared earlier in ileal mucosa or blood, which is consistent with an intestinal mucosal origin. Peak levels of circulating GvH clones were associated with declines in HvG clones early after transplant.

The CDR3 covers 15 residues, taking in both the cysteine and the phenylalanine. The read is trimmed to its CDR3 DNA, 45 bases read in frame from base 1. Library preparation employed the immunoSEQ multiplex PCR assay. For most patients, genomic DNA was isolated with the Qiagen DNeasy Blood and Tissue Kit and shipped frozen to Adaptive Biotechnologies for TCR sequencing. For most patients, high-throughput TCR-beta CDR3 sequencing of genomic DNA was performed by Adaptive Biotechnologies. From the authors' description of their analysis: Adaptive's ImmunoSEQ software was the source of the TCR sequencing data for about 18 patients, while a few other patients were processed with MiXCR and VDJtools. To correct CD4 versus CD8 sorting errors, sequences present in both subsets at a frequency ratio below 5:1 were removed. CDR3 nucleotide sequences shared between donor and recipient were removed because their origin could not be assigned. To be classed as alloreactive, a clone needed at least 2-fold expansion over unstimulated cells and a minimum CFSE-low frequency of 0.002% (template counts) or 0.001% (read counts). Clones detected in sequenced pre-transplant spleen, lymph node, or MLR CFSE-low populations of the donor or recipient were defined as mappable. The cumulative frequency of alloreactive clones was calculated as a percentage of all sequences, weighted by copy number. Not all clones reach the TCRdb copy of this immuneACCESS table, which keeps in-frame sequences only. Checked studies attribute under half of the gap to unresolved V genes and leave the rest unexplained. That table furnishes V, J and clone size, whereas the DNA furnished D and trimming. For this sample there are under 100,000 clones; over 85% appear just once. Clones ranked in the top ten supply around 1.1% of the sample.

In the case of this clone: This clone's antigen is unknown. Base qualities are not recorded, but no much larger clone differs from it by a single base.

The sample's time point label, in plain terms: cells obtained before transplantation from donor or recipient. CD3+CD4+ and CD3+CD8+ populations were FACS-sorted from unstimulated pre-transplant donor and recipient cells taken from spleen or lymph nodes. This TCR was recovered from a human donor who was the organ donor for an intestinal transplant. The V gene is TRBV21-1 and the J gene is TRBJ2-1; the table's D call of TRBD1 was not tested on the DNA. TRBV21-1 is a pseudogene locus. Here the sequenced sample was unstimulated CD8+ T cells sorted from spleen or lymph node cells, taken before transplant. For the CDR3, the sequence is CASTHRTRDYNEQFF. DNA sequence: TGTGCCAGCACTCATAGGACCAGGGACTACAATGAGCAGTTCTTC.